These T cell receptor beta chains were read from a single sample in a study of naive and memory T cell subsets. One entry per CDR3 protein, called by TCRdb with MiXCR from the UMI-ligation and nested PCR reads. The data hold 37,000 or so distinct CDR3 sequences, with roughly 13% observed a single time. The specimen sequenced was effector memory CD4+ T cells from blood. The source of these receptors is a human donor in good health. The CDR3 runs from the conserved cysteine through the conserved F or W.

>13|TRBV27
CASSSFTSEKLFF
>14|TRBV20-1
CSTSPGGDTDTQYF
>15|TRBV27
CARSAGPSSRETQYF
>18|TRBV3-1
CASSQDSRLAGVKDTQYF
>12|TRBV20-1
CTSGPHANEQFF
>16|TRBV21-1
CASTISGLAGVGEQYF
>15|TRBV27
CASSLGRQAKNIQYF
>13|TRBV20-1
CSARDFGAGEAFF
>18|TRBV4-3
CASSQGGMRSGNTDTQYF
>16|TRBV5-1
CASSLGRGHRADTQYF
>14|TRBV5-1
CASSLQAASYEQYF
>14|TRBV2
CASRTGVLVGELFF
>15|TRBV7-6
CASSRTSGRDDTQYF